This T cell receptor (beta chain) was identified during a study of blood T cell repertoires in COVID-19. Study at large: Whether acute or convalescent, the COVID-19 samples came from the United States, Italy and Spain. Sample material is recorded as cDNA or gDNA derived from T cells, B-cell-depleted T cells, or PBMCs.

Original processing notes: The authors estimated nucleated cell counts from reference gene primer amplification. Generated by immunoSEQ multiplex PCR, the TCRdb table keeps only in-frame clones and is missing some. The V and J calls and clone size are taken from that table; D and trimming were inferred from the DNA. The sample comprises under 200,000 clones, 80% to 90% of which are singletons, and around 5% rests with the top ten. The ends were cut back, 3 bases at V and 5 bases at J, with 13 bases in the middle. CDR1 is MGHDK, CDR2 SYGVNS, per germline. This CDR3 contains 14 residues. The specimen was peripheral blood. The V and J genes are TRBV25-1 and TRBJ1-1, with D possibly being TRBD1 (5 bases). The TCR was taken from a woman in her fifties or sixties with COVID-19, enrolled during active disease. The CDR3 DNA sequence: TGTGCCAGCAGTGACGGCAGGGTATCTACTGAAGCTTTCTTT. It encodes CASSDGRVSTEAFF.